A single sample is the source of the 21 T cell receptor beta chains below, sequenced in a study of shared clonotypes between healthy human individuals. The repertoire was sequenced with immunoSEQ multiplex PCR; TCRdb's copy has only in-frame clones and lacks some. The repertoire includes approximately 2,200,000 clones, roughly 91% of them detected once, and over 1.5% sits in the top ten. Naive CD8 populations comprised CD45RO-negative cells positively selected for CCR7, excluding terminally differentiated effector memory CD45RA+ cells. Input material: naive CD8+ T cells from PBMCs. The origin of the receptors is a man between 18 and 35 years old in good health. Some clones in this sample may be carry-over from other donors' samples.

This clone has a handful of counts. The V gene is TRBV4-3, the J gene TRBJ2-2; 9 bases map to TRBD1. The CDR3 is 16 residues long. CDR1 and CDR2 from the germline V gene are LGHNA and YSLEER. The J segment lost 4 bases and the V segment lost 3 bases, leaving 6 bases of the junction unmatched. The CDR3 nucleotides read TGCGCCAGCAGCCAGCTGACAGGGGGACGCACCGGGGAGCTGTTTTTT. It encodes CASSQLTGGRTGELFF.

The V call is TRBV28, the J call TRBJ2-7; the match to TRBD1 covers 7 bases. The V and J ends lost 5 bases and 3 bases, in that order; junction bases with no gene match: 7. The CDR3 consists of 14 residues. Germline CDR1 and CDR2: MDHEN and SYDVKM. The CDR3 region has the DNA TGTGCCAGCAGTGCCCGGGACAGAGTCTACGAGCAGTACTTC. It translates to CASSARDRVYEQYF.

This chain uses TRBV7-3 with TRBJ2-1, with 7 nucleotides matching TRBD2. The V segment lost 4 bases and the J segment 7 bases; nucleotides outside the gene matches: 19. The CDR3 loop spans 18 amino acids. Germline V CDR1 and CDR2: SGHTA, FQGTGA. The chain's CDR3 is CASSSHIPEAGRANEQFF. CDR3 coding DNA: TGTGCCAGCAGCTCCCATATCCCCGAAGCGGGACGGGCTAATGAGCAGTTCTTC.

This sequence joins TRBV21-1 and TRBJ2-3; no DNA check was done on the table's D call, TRBD1. TRBV21-1 constitutes a pseudogene. The CDR3 length is 14 residues. The CDR3 DNA reads TGTGCCACCAAAGGGGACAGGGTACCAGATACGCAGTATTTT. Protein sequence: CATKGDRVPDTQYF.

The V and J genes are TRBV4-3 and TRBJ2-7, with D unresolved. This CDR3 has 16 residues. CDR1 and CDR2 (germline): LGHNA, YSLEER. Trimming took off 4 bases at V and 1 base at J, with 17 bases between the two ends. The CDR3: CASSPRESRFSYEQYF. The CDR3 region has the DNA TGCGCCAGCAGCCCCCGAGAAAGCCGTTTTTCCTACGAGCAGTACTTC.

The V and J genes are TRBV7-9 and TRBJ2-1; 12 positions match TRBD2. Unmatched junction bases numbered 8, after V lost 5 bases and J lost 6 bases. Germline V CDR1 and CDR2: SEHNR, FQNEAQ (reference sequence). There are 16 residues in the CDR3. The CDR3 sequence: CASSLRTSGTVNEQFF. CDR3 nucleotides: TGTGCCAGCAGCCTTCGGACTAGCGGGACGGTCAATGAGCAGTTCTTC.

The genes are TRBV4-1 and TRBJ2-7; 10 bases are shared with TRBD2. The germline V gene encodes CDR1 MGHRA and CDR2 YSYEKL. V trimming: 4 bases; J trimming: 7 bases; junction bases outside the gene matches: 7. This CDR3 has 14 residues. The CDR3 nucleotides are TGCGCCAGCAGCCCTGGACTAGCGGCGGGGGAGCAGTACTTC. This translates into CASSPGLAAGEQYF.

The chain combines TRBV4-1 with TRBJ2-7; TRBD1 agrees at 7 bases. The CDR3 is 15 residues long. Germline V lookup: CDR1 MGHRA, CDR2 YSYEKL. Unmatched junction bases numbered 8, after V lost 4 bases and J lost 2 bases. Here the CDR3 reads CASSLRDRGPYEQYF. DNA of the CDR3: TGCGCCAGCAGCCTCCGGGACAGAGGCCCCTACGAGCAGTACTTC.

The chain couples TRBV2 to TRBJ1-6, with D tentatively TRBD1 (5 bases). Trimming left V 2 bases short and J 13 bases short, with 15 bases between. Germline CDR1 and CDR2: SNHLY and FYNNEI. The CDR3 runs 14 residues. The CDR3 DNA reads as TGTGCCAGCAGTGAAAGCAGGGAAACCGGGCCCCTCCACTTT. This encodes CASSESRETGPLHF.

The V and J genes are TRBV5-1 and TRBJ2-1, with 10 bases that match TRBD2. Germline CDR1 and CDR2: SGHRS and YFSETQ. J was trimmed by 4 bases and V by 3 bases; bases with no gene match: 7. The CDR3 loop spans 16 amino acids. The CDR3 sequence is CASSYYSGRTYNEQFF. The DNA for the CDR3 is TGCGCCAGCAGCTACTATAGCGGGAGGACGTACAATGAGCAGTTCTTC. Combining the CDR3 with reference TRBV5-1 and TRBJ2-1 gives the whole variable domain KAGVTQTPRYLIKTRGQQVTLSCSPISGHRSVSWYQQTPGQGLQFLFEYFSETQRNKGNFPGRFSGRQFSNSRSEMNVSTLELGDSALYLCASSYYSGRTYNEQFFGPGTRLTVL.

The V gene is TRBV4-3, the J gene TRBJ2-7; the D is unclear. CDR1 is LGHNA, CDR2 YSLEER, per germline. V gave up 4 bases and J gave up 3 bases, with 13 bases separating them. The CDR3 totals 14 residues. CDR3 sequence (DNA): TGCGCCAGCAGCCCAGAGGTCACACTCTACGAGCAGTACTTC. Protein sequence: CASSPEVTLYEQYF.

The V call is TRBV20-1, the J call TRBJ1-1, with TRBD1 matching 7 bases. V lost 3 bases, J lost 6 bases, and 1 base stayed unmatched. Germline V CDR1 and CDR2: DFQATT, SNEGSKA (reference sequence). CDR3 length: 11 residues. In nucleotides, the CDR3 is TGCAGTGCTAGCGACAGGGCTGAAGCTTTCTTT. Translation: CSASDRAEAFF.

The chain recombines TRBV6-1 with TRBJ1-1; no reliable D call. Germline loops: CDR1 MNHNS, CDR2 SASEGT. This CDR3 comprises 15 residues. Trimming removed 2 bases at V and 1 base at J, with 11 bases between. DNA of the CDR3: TGTGCCAGCAGTGAACGGAGGGCTTCGAACACTGAAGCTTTCTTT. Residues: CASSERRASNTEAFF.

The chain joins TRBV7-2 to TRBJ2-1; 11 positions match TRBD2. The CDR3 extends over 18 amino acids. V gave up 0 bases and J gave up 3 bases; unmatched junction bases: 7. In germline, CDR1 is SGHTA, CDR2 FQGNSA. CDR3 coding DNA: TGTGCCAGCAGCTTAGCGGCGGTAGCGGGAGGGTTCTACAATGAGCAGTTCTTC. The encoded protein is CASSLAAVAGGFYNEQFF.

The chain joins TRBV7-9 to TRBJ2-1; TRBD2 is a possible D gene (6 bases). V was cut by 7 bases and J by 4 bases, with 20 bases left in between. In germline, CDR1 is SEHNR, CDR2 FQNEAQ (reference sequence). The CDR3 has 16 amino acids. The CDR3 bases are TGTGCCAGCAACCGCCGGGACTCATCTGGGTACAATGAGCAGTTCTTC. Its protein product is CASNRRDSSGYNEQFF.

The chain uses TRBV27 and TRBJ2-1, with 15 bases aligning to TRBD2. V lost 8 bases to trimming and J lost 4 bases; unmatched junction nucleotides: 0. This CDR3 comprises 14 residues. Germline CDR1 reads MNHEY; CDR2 reads SMNVEV (reference sequence). The CDR3 loop reads CASGLAGGYNEQFF. The CDR3 coding sequence is TGTGCCAGCGGACTAGCGGGAGGGTACAATGAGCAGTTCTTC.

This clone was recorded once. The J gene is TRBJ2-7, the V gene TRBV2; the match to TRBD2 covers 8 bases. CDR1 SNHLY and CDR2 FYNNEI come from the germline V gene. CDR3 length equals 14 residues. V was clipped by 6 bases and J by 6 bases; unmatched bases: 10. In DNA form, the CDR3 reads TGTGCCAGCAGATTCGGGACTAGTTTATCCGAGCAGTACTTC. It encodes CASRFGTSLSEQYF.

A remark on this clone: This sample also contains other DNA sequences that code for the same CDR3. V usage is TRBV6-5 and J usage is TRBJ2-2, with 7 bases identical to TRBD1. From germline, CDR1 is MNHEY and CDR2 SVGAGI. V shed 5 bases, J shed 1 base, and the junction held 4 bases outside the gene matches. The CDR3 covers 15 residues. The CDR3 reads CASSTGTVNTGELFF. The CDR3 nucleotides are TGTGCCAGCAGTACCGGGACAGTGAACACCGGGGAGCTGTTTTTT.

The V call is TRBV27, the J call TRBJ2-7; D is unclear. Per the germline V gene, CDR1 is MNHEY and CDR2 is SMNVEV (reference sequence). The CDR3 has 14 amino acids. V lost 5 bases and J 2 bases, leaving 13 bases between the germline ends. In DNA, the CDR3 is TGTGCCAGCAGTGGGTACACGGTCCCCTACGAGCAGTACTTC. This sequence encodes CASSGYTVPYEQYF.

CDR3 residues: CASSQIGENEQFF. CDR3 nucleotides: TGTGCCAGCAGCCAGATTGGGGAGAATGAGCAGTTCTTC. The chain joins TRBV7-6 to TRBJ2-1, with D possibly TRBD2 on 5 matching bases. CDR1 is SGHVS, CDR2 FNYEAQ, per germline. Trimming cost V 5 bases and J 7 bases, with 12 bases left between them. The CDR3 has 13 amino acids.

J is TRBJ2-1 and V is TRBV30; D gene uncertain. Germline CDR1 and CDR2: GTSNPN and SVGIG (reference sequence). Between the trimmed V and J ends, which lost 7 bases and 0 bases, there was a span of 13 bases. The CDR3 loop spans 14 amino acids. CDR3 residues: CASRTDSSYNEQFF. In DNA form, the CDR3 reads TGTGCCTCGCGCACCGATAGCTCCTACAATGAGCAGTTCTTC. The full variable domain, completed using reference TRBV30 and TRBJ2-1, is SQTIHQWPATLVQPVGSPLSLECTVEGTSNPNLYWYRQAAGRGLQLLFYSVGIGQISSEVPQNLSASRPQDRQFILSSKKLLLSDSGFYLCASRTDSSYNEQFFGPGTRLTVL.